This entry features one T cell receptor beta chain sequence. Its antigen is unknown. The CDR3 has 15 residues. Trimming at V came to 5 bases and at J to 0 bases, leaving 3 bases not matched to a gene. UMIs and sample barcodes were carried by the TCR alpha and TCR beta cDNA libraries that 5'RACE produced using constant-segment primers. Each CDR3 protein gets one entry after TCRdb re-called the 5' RACE reads with MiXCR. Among 150,000 to 200,000 distinct CDR3 sequences, under 14% were seen once, and the ten largest hold approximately 4%. This specimen belongs to a study of T-cell memory formation after mild COVID-19. Study results and caveats: Researchers report contracting CD4+ clones mostly in CM and EM, with CD8+ clones in EMRA. There were some responding clones in pre-infection memory, which suggested that cross-reactive memory had joined. Balance between CD4 and CD8 was seen in clones contracting day 15 to 85, and a CD4+ lean was seen in later expanders.

The clonotype comes from a man in his late teens or twenties who had mild COVID-19 (a few samples of this study predate the infection). Cell type and time point are not known. The V and J genes are TRBV12-3 or TRBV12-4 and TRBJ2-3; TRBD2 aligns across 9 bases. The sample consisted of PBMCs or a T cell subset sorted from them (not recorded which). The CDR3: CASSLSGGSTDTQYF. As DNA, the CDR3 is TGTGCCAGCAGTCTTAGCGGGGGAAGCACAGATACGCAGTATTTT.